This T cell receptor beta chain was identified during a study of CD4 T cells in relation to SARS-CoV-2 and coronaviruses. Clones were read by immunoSEQ multiplex PCR, and TCRdb kept only the in-frame ones, dropping some. This sample carries roughly 30,000 clones, 76% of them seen once, and the ten largest clones take roughly 14%. Regarding this clone: Its cognate antigen is unknown.

CDR3 length: 15 amino acids. Trimming shortened V by 4 bases and J by 3 bases, and 16 bases separated the two germline ends. CD4+ T cells from unexposed donors were obtained before the COVID-19 pandemic (2011-2018). After nine to ten days of culture, CD4+ T cells were isolated. Specimen: CD4+ T cells from PBMCs, cultured in vitro. The receptor was isolated from a human donor in good health. The V gene is TRBV5-3, the J gene TRBJ1-2; D not certain. TRBV5-3 is flagged as an ORF with uncertain function. CDR3 in DNA: TGTGCCAGAAGCCCCCCGTTTAACGGTGACTATGGCTACACCTTC. Translating it yields CARSPPFNGDYGYTF.